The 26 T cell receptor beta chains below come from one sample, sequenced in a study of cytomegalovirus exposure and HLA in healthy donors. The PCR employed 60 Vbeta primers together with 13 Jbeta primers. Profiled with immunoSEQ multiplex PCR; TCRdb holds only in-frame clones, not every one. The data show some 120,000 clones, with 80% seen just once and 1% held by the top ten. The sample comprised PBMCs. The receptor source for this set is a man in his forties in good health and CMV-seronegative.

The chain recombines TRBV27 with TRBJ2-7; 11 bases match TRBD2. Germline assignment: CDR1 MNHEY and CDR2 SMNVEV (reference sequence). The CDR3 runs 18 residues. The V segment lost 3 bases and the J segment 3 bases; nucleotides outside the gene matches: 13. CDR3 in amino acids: CASSFGSGGAVGGYEQYF. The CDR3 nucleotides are TGTGCCAGCAGTTTTGGTAGCGGGGGGGCCGTCGGTGGCTACGAGCAGTACTTC.

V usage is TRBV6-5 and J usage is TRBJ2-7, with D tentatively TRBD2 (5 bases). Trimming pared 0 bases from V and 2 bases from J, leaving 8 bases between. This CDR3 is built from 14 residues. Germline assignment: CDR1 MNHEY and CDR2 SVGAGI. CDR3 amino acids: CASSYSGETYEQYF. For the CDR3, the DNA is TGTGCCAGCAGTTACTCCGGGGAAACCTACGAGCAGTACTTC.

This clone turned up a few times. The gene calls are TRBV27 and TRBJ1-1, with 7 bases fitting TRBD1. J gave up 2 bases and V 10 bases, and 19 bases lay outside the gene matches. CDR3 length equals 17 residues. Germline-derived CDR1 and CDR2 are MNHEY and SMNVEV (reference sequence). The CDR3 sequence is CATAFPGQYARNTEAFF. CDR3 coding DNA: TGTGCCACAGCTTTTCCGGGACAGTACGCGCGAAACACTGAAGCTTTCTTT.

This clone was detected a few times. Here the CDR3 DNA reads TGTGCCAGCAGTGCCCCGACCGGGGAGGTCTACGAGCAGTACTTC. Translated, it gives CASSAPTGEVYEQYF. The V and J genes are TRBV2 and TRBJ2-7; possible D gene TRBD2, 6 bases. This CDR3 is built from 15 residues. Trimming pared 4 bases from V and 3 bases from J, leaving 16 bases between. In germline, CDR1 is SNHLY, CDR2 FYNNEI.

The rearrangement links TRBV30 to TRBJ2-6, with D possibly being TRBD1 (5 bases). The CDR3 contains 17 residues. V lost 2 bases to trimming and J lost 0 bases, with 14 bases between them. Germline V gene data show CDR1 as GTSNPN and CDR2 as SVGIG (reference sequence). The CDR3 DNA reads TGTGCCTGGAGTTCAGGGCGGCTACTCTCTGGGGCCAACGTCCTGACTTTC. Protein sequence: CAWSSGRLLSGANVLTF.

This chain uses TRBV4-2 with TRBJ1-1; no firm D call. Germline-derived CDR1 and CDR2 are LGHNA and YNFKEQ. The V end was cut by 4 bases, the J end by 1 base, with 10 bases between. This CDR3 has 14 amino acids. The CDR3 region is CASSLEEGNTEAFF. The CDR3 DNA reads TGTGCCAGCAGCCTGGAAGAGGGGAACACTGAAGCTTTCTTT.

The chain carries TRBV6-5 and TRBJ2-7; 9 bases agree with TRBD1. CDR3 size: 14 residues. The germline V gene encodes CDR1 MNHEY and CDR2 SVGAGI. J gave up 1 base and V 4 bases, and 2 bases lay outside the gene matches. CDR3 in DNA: TGTGCCAGCAGTTTGGGACAGGGATCCTACGAGCAGTACTTC. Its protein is CASSLGQGSYEQYF.

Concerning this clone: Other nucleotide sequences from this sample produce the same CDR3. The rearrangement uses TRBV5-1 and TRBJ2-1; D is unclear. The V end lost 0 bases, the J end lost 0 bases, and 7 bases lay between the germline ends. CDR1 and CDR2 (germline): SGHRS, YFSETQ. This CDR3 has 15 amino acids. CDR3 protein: CASSLEAGSYNEQFF. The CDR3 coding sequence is TGCGCCAGCAGCTTGGAAGCTGGCTCCTACAATGAGCAGTTCTTC.

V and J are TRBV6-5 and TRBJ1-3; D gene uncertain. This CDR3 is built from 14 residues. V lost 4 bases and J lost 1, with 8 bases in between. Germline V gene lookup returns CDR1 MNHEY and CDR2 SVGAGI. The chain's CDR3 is CASSSGKSGNTIYF. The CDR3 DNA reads TGTGCCAGCAGTTCGGGGAAATCTGGAAACACCATATATTTT.

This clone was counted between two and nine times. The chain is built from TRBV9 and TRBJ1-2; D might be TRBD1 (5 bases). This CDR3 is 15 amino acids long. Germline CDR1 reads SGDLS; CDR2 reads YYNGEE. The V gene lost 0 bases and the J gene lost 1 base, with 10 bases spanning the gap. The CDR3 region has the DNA TGTGCCAGCAGCGTAGTGGGGGACTTTAACTATGGCTACACCTTC. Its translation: CASSVVGDFNYGYTF.

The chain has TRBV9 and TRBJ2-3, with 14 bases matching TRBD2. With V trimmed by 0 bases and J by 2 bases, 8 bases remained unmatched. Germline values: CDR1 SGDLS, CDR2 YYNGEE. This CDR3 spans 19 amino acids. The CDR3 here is CASSVGLAGGSLNTDTQYF. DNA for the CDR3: TGTGCCAGCAGCGTAGGACTAGCGGGAGGGAGCCTAAACACAGATACGCAGTATTTT.

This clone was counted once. The DNA for the CDR3 is TGTGCCAGCAGCAAAAGGGGCACCGCTAATGAAAAACTGTTTTTT. It codes for CASSKRGTANEKLFF. The chain has TRBV21-1 and TRBJ1-4; the D segment call TRBD1 is taken from the table without a DNA check. TRBV21-1 is annotated as a pseudogene. The CDR3 runs to 15 residues.

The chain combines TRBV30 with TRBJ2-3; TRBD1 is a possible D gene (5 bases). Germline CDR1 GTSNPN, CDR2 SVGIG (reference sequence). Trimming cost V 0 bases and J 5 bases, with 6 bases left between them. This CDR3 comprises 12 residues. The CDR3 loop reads CAWSVQVDTQYF. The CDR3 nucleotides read TGTGCCTGGAGTGTACAGGTAGATACGCAGTATTTT.

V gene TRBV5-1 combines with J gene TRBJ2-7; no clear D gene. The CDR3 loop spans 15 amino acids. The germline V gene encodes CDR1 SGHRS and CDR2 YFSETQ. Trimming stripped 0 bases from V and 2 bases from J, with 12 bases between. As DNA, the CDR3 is TGCGCCAGCAGCTTGGGAGGATTACCAGCCTACGAGCAGTACTTC. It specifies CASSLGGLPAYEQYF.

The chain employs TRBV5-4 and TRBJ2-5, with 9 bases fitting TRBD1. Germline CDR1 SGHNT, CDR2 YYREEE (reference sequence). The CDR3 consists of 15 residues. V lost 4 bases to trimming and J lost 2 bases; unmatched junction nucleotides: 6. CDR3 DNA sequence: TGTGCCAGCAGCCCCCAGACAGGGGGGCAAGAGACCCAGTACTTC. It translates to CASSPQTGGQETQYF.

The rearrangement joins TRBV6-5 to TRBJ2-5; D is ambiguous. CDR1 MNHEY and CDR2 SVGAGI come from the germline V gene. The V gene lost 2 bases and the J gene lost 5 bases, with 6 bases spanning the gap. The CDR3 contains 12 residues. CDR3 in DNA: TGTGCCAGCAGTTACGTGAGGGAGACCCAGTACTTC. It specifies CASSYVRETQYF.

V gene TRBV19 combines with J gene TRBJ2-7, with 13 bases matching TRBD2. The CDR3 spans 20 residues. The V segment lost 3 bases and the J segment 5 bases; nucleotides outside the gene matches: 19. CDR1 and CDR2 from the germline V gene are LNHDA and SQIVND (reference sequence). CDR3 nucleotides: TGTGCCAGTAGTATCGATCTACCGGGACTAGCGGGATCCGCGAAGGACGAGCAGTACTTC. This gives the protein CASSIDLPGLAGSAKDEQYF.

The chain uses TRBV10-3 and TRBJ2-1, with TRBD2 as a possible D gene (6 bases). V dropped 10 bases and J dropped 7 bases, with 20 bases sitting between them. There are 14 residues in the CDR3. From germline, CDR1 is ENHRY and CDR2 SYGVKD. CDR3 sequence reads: CATMGLAQLNEQFF. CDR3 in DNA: TGTGCCACCATGGGCCTAGCGCAGTTGAATGAGCAGTTCTTC.

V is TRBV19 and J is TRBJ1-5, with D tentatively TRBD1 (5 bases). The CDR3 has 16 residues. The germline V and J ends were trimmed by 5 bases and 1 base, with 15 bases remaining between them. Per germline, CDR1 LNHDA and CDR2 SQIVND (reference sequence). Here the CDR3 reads CASSLRKDISNQPQHF. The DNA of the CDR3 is TGTGCCAGTAGTCTCCGCAAGGACATAAGCAATCAGCCCCAGCATTTT.

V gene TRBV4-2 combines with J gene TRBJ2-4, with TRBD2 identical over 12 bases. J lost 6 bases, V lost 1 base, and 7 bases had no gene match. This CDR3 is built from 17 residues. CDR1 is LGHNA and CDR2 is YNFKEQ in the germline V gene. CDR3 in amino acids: CASSQGYLGLAGNIQYF. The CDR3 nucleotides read TGTGCCAGCAGCCAAGGCTACTTGGGACTAGCGGGAAACATTCAGTACTTC.

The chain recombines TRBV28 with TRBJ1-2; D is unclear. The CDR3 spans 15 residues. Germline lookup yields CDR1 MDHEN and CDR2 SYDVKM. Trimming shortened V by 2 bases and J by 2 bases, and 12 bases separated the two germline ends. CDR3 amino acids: CASSLERPGNYGYTF. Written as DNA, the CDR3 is TGTGCCAGCAGTTTAGAACGTCCAGGAAACTATGGCTACACCTTC.

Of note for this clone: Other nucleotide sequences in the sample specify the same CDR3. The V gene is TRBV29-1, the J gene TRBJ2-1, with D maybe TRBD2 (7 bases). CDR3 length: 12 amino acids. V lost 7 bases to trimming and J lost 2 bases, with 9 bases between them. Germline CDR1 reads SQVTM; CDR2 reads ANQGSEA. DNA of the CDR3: TGCAGCGCGGGGGGCGCCTACAATGAGCAGTTCTTC. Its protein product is CSAGGAYNEQFF.

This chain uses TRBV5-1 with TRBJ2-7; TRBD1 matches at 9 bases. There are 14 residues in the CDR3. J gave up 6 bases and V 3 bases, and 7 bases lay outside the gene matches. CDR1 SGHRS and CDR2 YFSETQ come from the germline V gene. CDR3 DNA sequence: TGCGCCAGCAGCTCGGGACAGGGAAGGGGCGAGCAGTACTTC. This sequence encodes CASSSGQGRGEQYF. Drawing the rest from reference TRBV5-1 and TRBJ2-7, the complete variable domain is KAGVTQTPRYLIKTRGQQVTLSCSPISGHRSVSWYQQTPGQGLQFLFEYFSETQRNKGNFPGRFSGRQFSNSRSEMNVSTLELGDSALYLCASSSGQGRGEQYFGPGTRLTVT.

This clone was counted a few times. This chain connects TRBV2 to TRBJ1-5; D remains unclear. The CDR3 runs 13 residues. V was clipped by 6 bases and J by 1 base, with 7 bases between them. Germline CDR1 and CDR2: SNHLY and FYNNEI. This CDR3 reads CASSPGSNQPQHF. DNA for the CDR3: TGTGCCAGCAGCCCCGGGAGCAATCAGCCCCAGCATTTT.

CDR3 in amino acids: CASSQLPDRSSYEQYF. CDR3 bases: TGCGCCAGCAGCCAACTTCCAGACAGGTCCTCCTACGAGCAGTACTTC. The rearrangement joins TRBV4-1 to TRBJ2-7; D possibly corresponds to TRBD1 (6 bases). The V gene lost 2 bases and the J gene lost 0 bases, with 14 bases spanning the gap. Germline CDR1 and CDR2: MGHRA and YSYEKL. The CDR3 is 16 residues long.

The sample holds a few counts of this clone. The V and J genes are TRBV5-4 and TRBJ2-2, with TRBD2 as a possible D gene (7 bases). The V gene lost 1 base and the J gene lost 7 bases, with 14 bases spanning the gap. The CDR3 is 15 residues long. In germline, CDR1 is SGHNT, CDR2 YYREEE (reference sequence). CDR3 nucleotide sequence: TGTGCCAGCAGCTTGCCGGGGGCGGGAGACGGGGAGCTGTTTTTT. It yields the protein CASSLPGAGDGELFF.